This TCR beta chain was profiled in a study of blood T cells in healthy people across ages. Donors gave roughly 10 milliliters of peripheral blood apiece. CDR3 length equals 12 residues. Germline assignment: CDR1 ENHRY and CDR2 SYGVKD. Next came a second PCR, run for 7 to 11 cycles, which used a sample-barcoded 5' primer along with a J-beta primer mix. TCRdb used MiXCR to reprocess the 5' RACE reads, holding one entry per CDR3 protein. The table shows about 970,000 distinct CDR3 sequences, with approximately 50% occurring only once. This chain joins TRBV10-3 and TRBJ2-5; tentative D call: TRBD1 (6 bases). Judging by the DNA end, TRBJ2-7 fits better; the J call may be wrong. Sample: blood. The clonotype was recovered from a woman between 55 and 75 years old in good health. CDR3 nucleotide sequence: TGTGCCATCAGTCGGACAGTAGGCGAGCAGTACTTC. The encoded protein is CAISRTVGEQYF.